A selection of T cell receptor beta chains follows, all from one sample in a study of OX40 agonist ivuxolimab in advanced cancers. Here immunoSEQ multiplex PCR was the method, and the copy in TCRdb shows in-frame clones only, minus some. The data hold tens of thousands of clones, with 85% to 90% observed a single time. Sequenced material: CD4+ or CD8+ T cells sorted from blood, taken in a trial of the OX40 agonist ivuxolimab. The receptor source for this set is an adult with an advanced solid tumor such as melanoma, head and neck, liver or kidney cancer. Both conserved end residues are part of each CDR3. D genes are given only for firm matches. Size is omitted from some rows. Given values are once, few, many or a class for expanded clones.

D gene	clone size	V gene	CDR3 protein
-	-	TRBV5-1	CASSSTAGREAFF
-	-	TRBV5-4	CASSPPRLGSYNEQFF
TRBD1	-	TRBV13	CASRPDRGLRGTGELFF
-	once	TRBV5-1	CASSWGRRGPPRDEQFF
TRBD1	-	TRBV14	CASSHSKDRATLSGNTIYF
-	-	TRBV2	CASGYTKYQETQYF
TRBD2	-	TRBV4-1	CASSRRGLAGGYSSYEQYF
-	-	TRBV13	CASSPIQGTDTQYF
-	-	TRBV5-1	CASSSPGGLLNTEAFF
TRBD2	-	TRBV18	CASSPPSGGAKNIQYF
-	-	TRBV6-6	CASRPDRDYQETQYF
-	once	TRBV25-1	CASSESGLVTGELFF
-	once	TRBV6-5	CASSPRQVGYGYTF
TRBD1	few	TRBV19	CASSSTGQATYYGYTF
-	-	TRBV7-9	CASSTGRNTEAFF
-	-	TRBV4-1	CASSQEGVANQPQHF
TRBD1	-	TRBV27	CASSDMTGGNTEAFF
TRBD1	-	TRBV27	CASSSDRGRIYGYTF
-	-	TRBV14	CASSRVSGRSYEQYF
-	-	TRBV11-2	CASRPDGFSPLHF
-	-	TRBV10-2	CASSQQEGGYTF
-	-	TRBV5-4	CASRGVPGELFF
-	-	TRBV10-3	CAISEATGITEAFF
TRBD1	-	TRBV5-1	CASSPGTGLSTEAFF
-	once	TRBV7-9	CASSFLEYNEQFF
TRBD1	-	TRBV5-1	CASSQGQGGRFDTEAFF
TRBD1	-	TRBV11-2	CASRRTGGTDTQYF
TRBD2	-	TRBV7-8	CASSSSSPGGLREQYF
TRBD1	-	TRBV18	CASSPTRTGAGELFF
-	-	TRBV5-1	CASSLGQQSELYF
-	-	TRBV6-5	CASGSRDTNEQYF
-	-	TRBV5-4	CASSLAPVTGETQYF
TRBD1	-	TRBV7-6	CASSLNPGTGITEAFF
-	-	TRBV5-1	CASSFRRQNSPLHF
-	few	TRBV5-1	CASRDTGLPGGEQFF
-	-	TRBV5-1	CASSVNPQGTFQTNNSPLHF
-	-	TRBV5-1	CASSLAGTKNGEQFF
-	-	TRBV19	CASSPFSGASKNIQYF
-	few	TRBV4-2	CASSQREYNSPLHF
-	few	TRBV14	CASSQTATGASPLHF
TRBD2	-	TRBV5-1	CASSLGAGVNIQYF
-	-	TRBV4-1	CASSPTGRANTEAFF
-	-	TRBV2	CASRGDRGSRETQYF
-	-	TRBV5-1	CASSLSPRITASNEKLFF
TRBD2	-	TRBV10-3	CAIGVAGGADTQYF
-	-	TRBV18	CASSRDRLNTEAFF
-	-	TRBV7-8	CASSLIWQTEVNEKLFF
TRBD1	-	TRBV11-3	CASSPGQAGNTIYF
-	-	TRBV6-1	CASSEARDTGGYTF
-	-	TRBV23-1	CADPGRVTQYF